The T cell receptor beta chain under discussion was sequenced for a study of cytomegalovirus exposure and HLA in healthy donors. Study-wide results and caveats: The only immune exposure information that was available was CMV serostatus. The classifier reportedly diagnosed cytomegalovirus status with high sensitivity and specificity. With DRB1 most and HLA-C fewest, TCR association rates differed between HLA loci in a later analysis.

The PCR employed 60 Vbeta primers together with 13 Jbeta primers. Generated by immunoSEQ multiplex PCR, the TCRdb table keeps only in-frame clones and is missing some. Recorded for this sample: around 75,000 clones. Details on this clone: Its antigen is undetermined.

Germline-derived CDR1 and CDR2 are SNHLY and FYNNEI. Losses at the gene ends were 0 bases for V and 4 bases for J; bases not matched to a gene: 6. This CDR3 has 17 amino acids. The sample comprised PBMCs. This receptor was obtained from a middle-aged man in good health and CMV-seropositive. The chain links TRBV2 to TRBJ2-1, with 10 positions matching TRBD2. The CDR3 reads CASSEAILAGTYNEQFF. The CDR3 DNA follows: TGTGCCAGCAGTGAAGCGATACTAGCGGGAACGTACAATGAGCAGTTCTTC.